This T cell receptor beta chain was recorded in a study of beta chain features in type 1 diabetes. Whole-study context: All of the samples together had more than 95 million sorted cells examined.

Remarks on this clone: Its antigen is still unknown.

The isolated RNA, all of it, was reverse transcribed, so expressed TCRB transcripts were what got sequenced. Each sample of naive, central memory or regulatory T cells had, on average, about 3.57 million reads. TCRdb's table, derived via immunoSEQ multiplex PCR, lists solely in-frame clones and lacks some. The data hold about 900,000 clones, with 17% observed a single time. Study results and limitations: The similarity of naive, central memory and Treg TCRB repertoires appeared greater among patients than among healthy donors.

V was pared by 4 bases and J by 5 bases, with 7 bases of the junction left unmatched. There are 15 residues in the CDR3. CDR1 and CDR2 from the germline V gene are SGHTA and FQGNSA. Post-sort purity exceeded 95% for all sorted populations. The V gene is TRBV7-2, the J gene TRBJ2-3, with TRBD1 matching over 9 bases. Input material: naive CD4+ T cells from blood. The clonotype was recovered from a woman aged 18-29 years in good health. The CDR3 nucleotides are TGTGCCAGCAGCTCACCGGGACAGGGTAGAGATACGCAGTATTTT. Translation: CASSSPGQGRDTQYF.